One sample yielded the 15 T cell receptor beta chains listed below, sequenced in a study of cytotoxic CD8 clonotypes in ibrutinib-treated CLL. TCRdb keeps only in-frame clones here, not all; method: immunoSEQ multiplex PCR. The sample contains more than 200,000 clones, roughly 70% of which appear only once. This specimen was PBMCs, taken after 24 months of ibrutinib treatment. The receptors were gathered from a human donor with chronic lymphocytic leukemia.

This CDR3 is CASSEHDSYNEQFF. CDR3 sequence (DNA): TGTGCCAGCAGTGAACATGACTCCTACAATGAGCAGTTCTTC. The rearrangement links TRBV28 to TRBJ2-1; no definite D call. V was clipped by 5 bases and J by 0 bases, with 8 bases between them. The CDR3 has 14 amino acids. From germline, CDR1 is MDHEN and CDR2 SYDVKM.

The chain joins TRBV6-6 to TRBJ1-5, with D unresolved. The CDR3 is made up of 14 amino acids. CDR1 and CDR2 (germline): MNHNY, SVGAGI (reference sequence). Trimming took 4 bases from V and 3 from J, leaving 10 bases between them. The CDR3 sequence is CASSFRADNQPQHF. The CDR3 DNA reads TGTGCCAGCAGTTTCCGGGCTGACAATCAGCCCCAGCATTTT.

The V gene is TRBV10-3, the J gene TRBJ2-1, with 7 positions matching TRBD1. The CDR3 has 15 residues. Germline V gene data show CDR1 as ENHRY and CDR2 as SYGVKD. With 6 bases clipped from V and 0 bases from J, the junction kept 5 bases outside the gene matches. CDR3 DNA sequence: TGTGCCATCAGGGATGGGGACAGCTCCTACAATGAGCAGTTCTTC. It codes for CAIRDGDSSYNEQFF.

This clone was observed a handful of times. The chain carries TRBV27 and TRBJ2-7; D is unresolved. CDR3 length equals 12 residues. V dropped 0 bases and J dropped 3 bases, with 3 bases sitting between them. The germline V gene has CDR1 MNHEY and CDR2 SMNVEV (reference sequence). As DNA, the CDR3 is TGTGCCAGCAGTTTATCTCTCTACGAGCAGTACTTC. The encoded protein is CASSLSLYEQYF.

The chain carries TRBV6-5 and TRBJ2-1, with 8 nucleotides matching TRBD2. Germline V CDR1 and CDR2: MNHEY, SVGAGI. Trimming removed 4 bases from V and 5 bases from J; junction bases left unmatched: 4. This CDR3 has 14 residues. The CDR3 sequence is CASSFQRENNEQFF. CDR3 nucleotides: TGTGCCAGCAGTTTCCAGCGGGAGAACAATGAGCAGTTCTTC.

The chain employs TRBV5-1 and TRBJ1-1; 8 nucleotides align to TRBD1. Looked up from germline, CDR1 is SGHRS and CDR2 is YFSETQ. This CDR3 has 15 amino acids. Trimming at V came to 4 bases and at J to 3 bases, leaving 8 bases not matched to a gene. CDR3 DNA: TGCGCCAGCAGCACCGCAGGGGGCGGGGACACTGAAGCTTTCTTT. It specifies CASSTAGGGDTEAFF.

V usage is TRBV6-5 and J usage is TRBJ1-1, with D hard to call. Germline V gives CDR1 MNHEY, CDR2 SVGAGI. With 6 bases removed from V and 0 bases from J, the gap between germline ends came to 11 bases. CDR3 size: 14 residues. CDR3 region: CASRNQRMNTEAFF. CDR3 DNA sequence: TGTGCCAGCAGGAACCAGCGAATGAACACTGAAGCTTTCTTT.

The chain recombines TRBV7-2 with TRBJ2-7; D uncertain. The germline V and J ends were trimmed by 1 base and 7 bases, with 8 bases remaining between them. CDR3 length equals 12 residues. Germline CDR1 and CDR2: SGHTA and FQGNSA. The CDR3 DNA sequence: TGTGCCAGCAGCTTAGACACCGGGGAGCAGTACTTC. Protein product: CASSLDTGEQYF. The variable domain in full, with the rest retrieved from reference TRBV7-2 and TRBJ2-7, is GAGVSQSPSNKVTEKGKDVELRCDPISGHTALYWYRQSLGQGLEFLIYFQGNSAPDKSGLPSDRFSAERTGGSVSTLTIQRTQQEDSAVYLCASSLDTGEQYFGPGTRLTVT.

This sequence joins TRBV6-4 and TRBJ2-1, with a possible D match to TRBD2 (5 bases). V was clipped by 3 bases and J by 0 bases, with 9 bases between them. In germline, CDR1 is MRHNA, CDR2 SNTAGT. This CDR3 has 15 residues. CDR3 nucleotides: TGTGCCAGCAGTGAGAGGGTGAGCTCCTACAATGAGCAGTTCTTC. This sequence encodes CASSERVSSYNEQFF.

To note about this clone: A read error may produce the germline difference seen at one junction end. The CDR3 sequence: CASRGTTTGTDTQYF. CDR3 in DNA: TGTGCCAGCAGGGGGACTACCACAGGCACGGATACGCAGTATTTT. J is TRBJ2-3 and V is TRBV7-3; TRBD2 matches 7 bases. The CDR3 is 15 amino acids. Germline CDR1 is SGHTA and CDR2 is FQGTGA.

The V and J genes are TRBV11-2 and TRBJ1-2; the D is unclear. The V gene lost 0 bases and the J gene lost 2 bases, with 7 bases spanning the gap. Germline CDR1 SGHAT, CDR2 FQNNGV. The CDR3 is made up of 14 amino acids. For the CDR3, the DNA is TGTGCCAGCAGCTTAGAGGTGGGGAACTATGGCTACACCTTC. Translated, it gives CASSLEVGNYGYTF.

The chain links TRBV5-1 to TRBJ2-3; TRBD2 agrees at 7 bases. Germline CDR1 reads SGHRS; CDR2 reads YFSETQ. The V and J ends lost 3 bases and 2 bases, in that order; junction bases with no gene match: 3. The CDR3 is 14 amino acids. The CDR3, as DNA: TGCGCCAGCAGCTGGGGGGGACTCACAGATACGCAGTATTTT. Protein sequence: CASSWGGLTDTQYF.

The rearrangement uses TRBV7-9 and TRBJ1-4; D ambiguous. This CDR3 region has 14 residues. CDR1 and CDR2 (germline): SEHNR, FQNEAQ (reference sequence). V lost 5 bases, J lost 0 bases, and 7 bases lay in between. The CDR3 DNA follows: TGTGCCAGCAGCGCCTTCCCAACTAATGAAAAACTGTTTTTT. Translation gives CASSAFPTNEKLFF.

This clone was found a few times. The chain uses TRBV19 and TRBJ2-3; perhaps TRBD2 as D (5 bases). Germline CDR1 LNHDA, CDR2 SQIVND (reference sequence). This CDR3 contains 14 residues. Trimming pared 7 bases from V and 0 bases from J, leaving 11 bases between. The CDR3 DNA sequence: TGTGCCAGTAATGGCAGGACTAGCACAGATACGCAGTATTTT. As protein: CASNGRTSTDTQYF.

The chain carries TRBV4-3 and TRBJ1-1; TRBD1 agrees at 7 bases. The CDR3 sequence is 13 residues long. CDR1 is LGHNA and CDR2 is YSLEER in the germline V gene. The V gene end was trimmed by 5 bases and the J gene end by 11 bases; junction bases not matched to a gene: 11. The CDR3 nucleotides read TGCGCCAGCAGCGACAGGGTTAAGGATGGGGCTTTCTTT. Translated: CASSDRVKDGAFF.